These 31 T cell receptor beta chains were all obtained from the same sample, sequenced in a study of Graves' ophthalmopathy and Graves' hyperthyroidism. TCR beta CDR3 amplification used RNA transcripts. Second-round multiplex PCR followed a first-round RT-PCR using HTBI primers. Each CDR3 protein gets one entry after TCRdb re-called the multiplex PCR reads with MiXCR. The sample has under 200,000 distinct CDR3 sequences, over 35% seen once. The sample was peripheral blood. All receptors derive from a woman in her thirties or forties with Graves' ophthalmopathy.

The chain carries TRBV7-2 and TRBJ2-2; D not resolved. Germline assignment: CDR1 SGHTA and CDR2 FQGNSA. CDR3 size: 14 residues. The V and J ends lost 5 bases and 1 base respectively, with 8 bases between them. CDR3: CASSQDRNTGELFF. CDR3 DNA sequence: TGTGCCAGCAGCCAGGATAGGAACACCGGGGAGCTGTTTTTT.

The J gene is TRBJ2-5, the V gene TRBV6-5, with 9 positions matching TRBD1. Trimming at V came to 4 bases and at J to 7 bases, leaving 4 bases not matched to a gene. The CDR3 contains 13 residues. CDR1 is MNHEY, CDR2 SVGAGI, per germline. For the CDR3, the DNA is TGTGCCAGCAGTTTACAGGGGGCCGTGACCCAGTACTTC. Translating gives CASSLQGAVTQYF.

This clonotype was seen at least ten times. The chain employs TRBV4-3 and TRBJ1-2, with 10 bases lining up with TRBD1. This CDR3 is built from 15 residues. Germline-derived CDR1 and CDR2 are LGHNA and YSLEER. J was trimmed by 5 bases and V by 1 base; bases with no gene match: 4. CDR3 DNA sequence: TGCGCCAGCAGCCAAGCCCGGACAGGGGGTTATGGCTACACCTTC. This translates into CASSQARTGGYGYTF.

The chain carries TRBV6-5 and TRBJ2-7; D gene uncertain. The V gene lost 0 bases and the J gene lost 7 bases, with 16 bases spanning the gap. Germline V lookup: CDR1 MNHEY, CDR2 SVGAGI. CDR3 length: 15 amino acids. CDR3 sequence: CASSYSRLRPREQYF. The CDR3 coding sequence is TGTGCCAGCAGTTACTCGAGGCTCCGTCCGCGGGAGCAGTACTTC.

This clonotype was found many times. The chain combines TRBV11-2 with TRBJ1-3, with 7 bases aligning to TRBD1. J lost 0 bases, V lost 4 bases, and 6 bases had no gene match. CDR1 and CDR2 (germline): SGHAT, FQNNGV. There are 16 residues in the CDR3. CDR3 nucleotides: TGTGCCAGCAGCTCCCAGCGGACAGGCTCTGGAAACACCATATATTTT. This translates into CASSSQRTGSGNTIYF.

This clonotype was picked up many times. The gene calls are TRBV30 and TRBJ2-7; D is tentatively TRBD1 or TRBD2 (6 bases each). Trimming cost V 0 bases and J 6 bases, with 9 bases left between them. CDR3 length: 12 residues. Germline CDR1 is GTSNPN and CDR2 is SVGIG (reference sequence). The CDR3: CAWSVQGGEQYF. CDR3 DNA: TGTGCCTGGAGTGTACAGGGAGGCGAGCAGTACTTC.

The chain has TRBV6-5 and TRBJ2-2, with TRBD2 as a possible D gene (7 bases). The CDR3 totals 14 residues. V was pared by 0 bases and J by 6 bases, with 8 bases between. CDR1 is MNHEY and CDR2 is SVGAGI in the germline V gene. CDR3 residues: CASSYSGGPGELFF. The CDR3 nucleotides are TGTGCCAGCAGTTACTCGGGGGGGCCCGGGGAGCTGTTTTTT.

This clonotype has at least ten counts. The chain combines TRBV4-2 with TRBJ1-1; D unclear. The V gene's germline CDR1 is LGHNA and CDR2 YNFKEQ. V shed 1 base and J shed 4 bases, with 13 bases lying between them. This CDR3 spans 15 amino acids. CDR3 nucleotides: TGTGCCAGCAGCCAAGGGTTGGTGGCGGTCACTGAAGCTTTCTTT. It is translated as CASSQGLVAVTEAFF.

This clonotype has ten or more counts. The chain joins TRBV6-5 to TRBJ1-2, with TRBD1 matching over 7 bases. Germline V gives CDR1 MNHEY, CDR2 SVGAGI. V lost 10 bases and J lost 6; bases outside the gene matches: 8. CDR3 length: 12 residues. In DNA form, the CDR3 reads TGTGCCATCGAACAGGGGCTCGATGGCTACACCTTC. It translates to CAIEQGLDGYTF.

This clonotype was recorded many times. The chain couples TRBV27 to TRBJ1-1; 8 nucleotides align to TRBD1. The CDR3 runs to 16 residues. The germline gives CDR1 MNHEY, CDR2 SMNVEV (reference sequence). Losses at the gene ends were 3 bases for V and 2 bases for J; bases not matched to a gene: 8. CDR3 bases: TGTGCCAGCAGTTTGCAGGGGGCGCTTGGTAACACTGAAGCTTTCTTT. As protein: CASSLQGALGNTEAFF.

J is TRBJ2-5 and V is TRBV20-1; 13 bases are shared with TRBD2. Germline V gene lookup returns CDR1 DFQATT and CDR2 SNEGSKA (reference sequence). The V segment lost 5 bases and the J segment 5 bases; nucleotides outside the gene matches: 8. The CDR3 has 15 amino acids. In nucleotides, the CDR3 is TGCAGTGCTCCGACTAGCGGGAGGAGGCCGGAGACCCAGTACTTC. This translates into CSAPTSGRRPETQYF.

There are many counts of this clonotype. The chain couples TRBV6-5 to TRBJ1-2; no definite D call. In germline, CDR1 is MNHEY, CDR2 SVGAGI. The CDR3 is 14 amino acids. V was pared by 4 bases and J by 4 bases, with 13 bases between. The CDR3 protein is CASSSGGLLYGYTF. The CDR3 DNA sequence: TGTGCCAGCAGTTCTGGAGGTCTGCTCTATGGCTACACCTTC.

This clonotype was picked up many times. This rearrangement joins TRBV6-5 to TRBJ2-5; no clear D. This CDR3 region has 14 residues. Per the germline V gene, CDR1 is MNHEY and CDR2 is SVGAGI. V was cut by 0 bases and J by 7 bases, with 12 bases left in between. The CDR3 reads CASSYSWQSGTQYF. The DNA of the CDR3 is TGTGCCAGCAGTTACTCTTGGCAGTCGGGGACCCAGTACTTC.

In its sample, this clonotype was seen many times. The chain uses TRBV28 and TRBJ1-2; no clear D. The germline V and J ends were trimmed by 6 bases and 2 bases, with 10 bases remaining between them. This CDR3 has 13 residues. Germline CDR1 MDHEN, CDR2 SYDVKM. CDR3 protein: CASSRRSNYGYTF. For the CDR3, the DNA is TGTGCCAGCAGCCGACGTTCGAACTATGGCTACACCTTC.

This sequence joins TRBV7-2 and TRBJ2-7; 7 nucleotides align to TRBD1. V shed 4 bases, J shed 1 base, and the junction held 19 bases outside the gene matches. Looked up from germline, CDR1 is SGHTA and CDR2 is FQGNSA. The CDR3 spans 19 residues. The CDR3 here is CASSSNEGLGQVLSYEQYF. The CDR3 region has the DNA TGTGCCAGCAGCTCGAACGAGGGGTTAGGACAGGTCCTATCCTACGAGCAGTACTTC.

This clonotype has ten or more counts. A much larger clone differs from this one at a single base, so this may be a read error. J is TRBJ1-5 and V is TRBV12-3 or TRBV12-4; D remains unclear. This CDR3 region has 12 residues. V was trimmed by 1 base and J by 5 bases, leaving 3 bases between them. The CDR3 protein is CASSLEDQPQHF. The CDR3 DNA follows: TGTGCCAGCAGTTTAGAGGATCAGCCCCAGCATTTT.

V is TRBV6-2 or TRBV6-3 and J is TRBJ1-1; 10 bases align to TRBD1. The V and J ends lost 2 bases and 5 bases, in that order; junction bases with no gene match: 17. The CDR3 runs 19 residues. CDR1 is MNHEY and CDR2 is SVGEGT in the germline V gene. CDR3 loop: CASSYGTGAPRPHETEAFF. CDR3 nucleotides: TGTGCCAGCAGTTACGGGACAGGGGCACCTAGACCCCATGAGACTGAAGCTTTCTTT.

In its sample, this clonotype was seen many times. The chain couples TRBV19 to TRBJ2-2; tentative D call: TRBD2 (5 bases). Germline CDR1 LNHDA, CDR2 SQIVND (reference sequence). The V and J ends lost 4 bases and 4 bases respectively, with 13 bases between them. The CDR3 loop spans 15 amino acids. CDR3 loop: CASSNSFGSTGELFF. CDR3 sequence (DNA): TGTGCCAGTAGTAATTCTTTTGGGAGCACCGGGGAGCTGTTTTTT.

This clonotype was picked up many times. The genes are TRBV12-3 or TRBV12-4 and TRBJ2-4, with a possible D match to TRBD2 (6 bases). V was cut by 11 bases and J by 8 bases, with 22 bases left in between. The CDR3 spans 14 residues. CDR3 protein: CAGNFGGMEDIQYF. CDR3 bases: TGTGCCGGCAATTTCGGAGGGATGGAGGACATTCAGTACTTC.

This clonotype appeared many times. J is TRBJ1-2 and V is TRBV27; no clear D gene. CDR3 length: 14 residues. V was trimmed by 5 bases and J by 4 bases, leaving 14 bases between them. CDR1 is MNHEY and CDR2 is SMNVEV in the germline V gene (reference sequence). CDR3 in DNA: TGTGCCAGCAGTCCGAACTTTGACCCCTATGGCTACACCTTC. Residues: CASSPNFDPYGYTF.

This chain uses TRBV7-2 with TRBJ1-2, with 10 bases matching TRBD1. CDR3 length equals 14 residues. The V gene's germline CDR1 is SGHTA and CDR2 FQGNSA. V dropped 0 bases and J dropped 7; count of bases not matched to a gene: 2. The CDR3 coding sequence is TGTGCCAGCAGCTTAGCGCGGGACAGGGGTGGCTACACCTTC. Protein product: CASSLARDRGGYTF.

The chain carries TRBV20-1 and TRBJ2-5; the match to TRBD2 covers 9 bases. With 0 bases clipped from V and 7 bases from J, the junction kept 9 bases outside the gene matches. This CDR3 is 15 amino acids long. Germline values: CDR1 DFQATT, CDR2 SNEGSKA (reference sequence). CDR3 coding DNA: TGCAGTGCTAGAGATCCCATAGCGGGAGATGGGACCCAGTACTTC. The encoded protein is CSARDPIAGDGTQYF.

This clonotype was seen ten or more times. This chain connects TRBV28 to TRBJ1-2; unclear D gene. Germline V CDR1 and CDR2: MDHEN, SYDVKM. The CDR3 totals 14 residues. Trimming stripped 4 bases from V and 4 bases from J, with 13 bases between. The CDR3 is CASSSGGKIYGYTF. The CDR3 bases are TGTGCCAGCAGTTCCGGTGGCAAAATCTATGGCTACACCTTC.

The chain combines TRBV15 with TRBJ1-1; D remains unclear. V dropped 0 bases and J dropped 5 bases, with 10 bases sitting between them. CDR1 and CDR2 from the germline V gene are LNHNV and YYDKDF (reference sequence). CDR3 size: 14 residues. The CDR3 is CATSRDRLGTEAFF. The DNA for the CDR3 is TGTGCCACCAGCAGAGATCGGCTGGGGACTGAAGCTTTCTTT.

The table lists this clonotype with many counts. This chain connects TRBV10-1 to TRBJ1-1; 7 positions agree with TRBD1. The CDR3 is 12 residues long. CDR1 and CDR2 (germline): WNHNN, SYGVQD (reference sequence). The trim removed 7 bases at V and 3 bases at J, leaving 2 bases unmatched. The CDR3 region is CASKGTDTEAFF. For the CDR3, the DNA is TGCGCCAGCAAAGGGACAGACACTGAAGCTTTCTTT.

This clonotype has at least ten counts. The V call is TRBV6-1, the J call TRBJ2-7; 8 bases line up with TRBD1. Germline lookup yields CDR1 MNHNS and CDR2 SASEGT. The length of the CDR3 is 17 residues. After removal of 6 bases from V and 1 base from J, the junction contained 14 bases not matched to a gene. The CDR3 loop reads CASRSAGGDRSSYEQYF. CDR3 in DNA: TGTGCCAGCAGATCGGCGGGTGGGGACAGGTCGTCCTACGAGCAGTACTTC.

This clonotype was detected ten times or more. This chain joins TRBV7-3 and TRBJ1-1, with 7 nucleotides matching TRBD1. Germline CDR1 is SGHTA and CDR2 is FQGTGA. The CDR3 is 13 amino acids. V gave up 5 bases and J gave up 10 bases; unmatched junction bases: 10. CDR3 region: CASSRDRDGGAFF. In nucleotides, the CDR3 is TGTGCCAGCAGCAGAGACAGGGACGGGGGAGCTTTCTTT.

This clonotype occurred many times. J is TRBJ1-6 and V is TRBV19; the match to TRBD1 covers 7 bases. Trimming removed 2 bases from V and 9 bases from J; junction bases left unmatched: 7. The CDR3 spans 15 residues. From germline, CDR1 is LNHDA and CDR2 SQIVND (reference sequence). CDR3 region: CASSISMTGISPLHF. The CDR3 DNA follows: TGTGCCAGTAGTATATCTATGACAGGGATTTCACCCCTCCACTTT.

This clonotype was seen at least ten times. CDR3 in DNA: TGTGCCAGCAGCACCTGGCGGGGCAGGGTAAATTCACCCCTCCACTTT. Translated: CASSTWRGRVNSPLHF. V gene TRBV27 combines with J gene TRBJ1-6, with D perhaps matching TRBD1 (5 bases). V was cut by 6 bases and J by 7 bases, with 19 bases left in between. The CDR3 loop spans 16 amino acids. CDR1 and CDR2 (germline): MNHEY, SMNVEV (reference sequence).

The V gene is TRBV7-8, the J gene TRBJ1-2, with 7 nucleotides matching TRBD1. The germline gives CDR1 SGHVS, CDR2 FQNEAQ. CDR3 length equals 14 residues. V shed 5 bases and J 3 bases; nucleotides not matched to a gene: 6. Here the CDR3 DNA reads TGTGCCAGCAGCCCTTTTACAGGGGACTATGGCTACACCTTC. Translation: CASSPFTGDYGYTF.

This clonotype was observed at least ten times. CDR3 region: CSGRTGGYEQYF. The CDR3 region has the DNA TGCAGCGGCCGGACAGGGGGCTACGAGCAGTACTTC. This chain uses TRBV29-1 with TRBJ2-7, with 10 bases matching TRBD1. This CDR3 is built from 12 residues. In germline, CDR1 is SQVTM, CDR2 ANQGSEA. J gave up 3 bases and V 7 bases, and 3 bases lay outside the gene matches.